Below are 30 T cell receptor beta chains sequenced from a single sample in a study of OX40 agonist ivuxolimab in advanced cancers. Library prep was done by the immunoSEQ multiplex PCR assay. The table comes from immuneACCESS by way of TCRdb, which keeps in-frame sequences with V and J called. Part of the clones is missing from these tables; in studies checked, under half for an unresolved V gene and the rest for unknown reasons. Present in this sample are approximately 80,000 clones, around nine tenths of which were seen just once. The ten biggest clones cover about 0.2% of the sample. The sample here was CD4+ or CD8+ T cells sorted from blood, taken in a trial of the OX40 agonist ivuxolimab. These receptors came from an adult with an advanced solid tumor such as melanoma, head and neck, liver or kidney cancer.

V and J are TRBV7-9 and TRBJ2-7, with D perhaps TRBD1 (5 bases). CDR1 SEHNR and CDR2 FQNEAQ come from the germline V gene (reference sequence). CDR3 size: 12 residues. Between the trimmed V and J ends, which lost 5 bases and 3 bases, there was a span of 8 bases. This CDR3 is CASSLQGYEQYF. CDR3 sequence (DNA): TGTGCCAGCAGCCTGCAGGGCTACGAGCAGTACTTC.

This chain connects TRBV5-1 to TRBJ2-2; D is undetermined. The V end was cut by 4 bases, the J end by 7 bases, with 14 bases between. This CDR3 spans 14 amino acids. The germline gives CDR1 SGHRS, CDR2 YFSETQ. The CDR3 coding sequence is TGCGCCAGCAGCCAGTACCTCCAGGTCGGGGAGCTGTTTTTT. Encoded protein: CASSQYLQVGELFF.

The CDR3 sequence is CASSQDLRGLASNEQFF. CDR3 in DNA: TGTGCCAGCAGCCAAGATCTTAGGGGACTAGCTTCTAATGAGCAGTTCTTC. The chain is built from TRBV5-4 and TRBJ2-1; 9 nucleotides align to TRBD2. With V trimmed by 4 bases and J by 7 bases, 15 bases remained unmatched. Germline V gene sequence: CDR1 SGHNT, CDR2 YYREEE (reference sequence). The CDR3 length is 17 residues.

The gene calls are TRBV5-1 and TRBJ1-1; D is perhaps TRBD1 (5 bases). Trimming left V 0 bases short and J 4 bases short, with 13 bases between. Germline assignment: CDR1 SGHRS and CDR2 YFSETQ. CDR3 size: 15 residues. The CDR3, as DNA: TGCGCCAGCAGCTTGGACGCAGGGCCGGGCACTGAAGCTTTCTTT. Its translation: CASSLDAGPGTEAFF.

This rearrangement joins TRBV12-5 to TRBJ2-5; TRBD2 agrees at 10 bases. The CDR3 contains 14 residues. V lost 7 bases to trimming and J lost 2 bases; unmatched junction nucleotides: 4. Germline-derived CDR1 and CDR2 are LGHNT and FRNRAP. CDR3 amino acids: CASALSGGQETQYF. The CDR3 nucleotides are TGTGCTAGTGCCCTTAGCGGGGGGCAAGAGACCCAGTACTTC.

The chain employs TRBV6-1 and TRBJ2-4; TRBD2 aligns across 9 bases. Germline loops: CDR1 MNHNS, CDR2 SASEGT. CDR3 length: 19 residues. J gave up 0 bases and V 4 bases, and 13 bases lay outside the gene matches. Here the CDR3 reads CASSVVAGAAGLAKNIQYF. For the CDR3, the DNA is TGTGCCAGCAGTGTCGTAGCGGGGGCCGCAGGGCTAGCCAAAAACATTCAGTACTTC.

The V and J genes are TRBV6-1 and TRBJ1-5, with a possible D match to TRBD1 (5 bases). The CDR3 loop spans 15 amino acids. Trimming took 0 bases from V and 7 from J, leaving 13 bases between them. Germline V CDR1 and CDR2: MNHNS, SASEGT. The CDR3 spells CASSEALGRRQPQHF. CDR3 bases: TGTGCCAGCAGTGAAGCGCTGGGGCGAAGGCAGCCCCAGCATTTT.

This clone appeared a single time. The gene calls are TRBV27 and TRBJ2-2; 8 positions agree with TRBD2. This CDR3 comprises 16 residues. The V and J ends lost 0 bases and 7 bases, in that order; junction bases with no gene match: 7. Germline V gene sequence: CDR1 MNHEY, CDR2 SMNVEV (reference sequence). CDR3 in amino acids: CASSLSWTSRGGELFF. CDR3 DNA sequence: TGTGCCAGCAGTTTATCCTGGACTAGCCGGGGCGGGGAGCTGTTTTTT.

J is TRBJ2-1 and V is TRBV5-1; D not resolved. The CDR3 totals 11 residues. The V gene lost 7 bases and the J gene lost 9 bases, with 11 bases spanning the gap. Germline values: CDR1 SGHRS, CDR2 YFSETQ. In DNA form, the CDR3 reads TGCGCCAGCGGAACAGAGTCTGAGCAGTTCTTC. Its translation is CASGTESEQFF.

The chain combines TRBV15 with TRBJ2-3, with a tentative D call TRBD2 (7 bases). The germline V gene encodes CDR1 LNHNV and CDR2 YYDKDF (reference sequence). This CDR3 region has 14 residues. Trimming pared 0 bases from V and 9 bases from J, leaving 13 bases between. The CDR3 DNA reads TGTGCCACCAGCAGAGACAGGGGAGGGAGGACGCAGTATTTT. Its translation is CATSRDRGGRTQYF.

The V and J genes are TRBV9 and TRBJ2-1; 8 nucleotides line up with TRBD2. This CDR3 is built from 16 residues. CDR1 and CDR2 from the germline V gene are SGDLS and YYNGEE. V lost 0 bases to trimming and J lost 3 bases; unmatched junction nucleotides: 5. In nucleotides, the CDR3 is TGTGCCAGCAGCGTAGGTGGCCTAGCGGGCTACAATGAGCAGTTCTTC. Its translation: CASSVGGLAGYNEQFF.

CDR3: CASSLAGGGYNEQFF. DNA of the CDR3: TGTGCCAGCAGCTTAGCAGGGGGTGGTTACAATGAGCAGTTCTTC. The V and J genes are TRBV11-2 and TRBJ2-1; 7 bases match TRBD1. V gave up 1 base and J gave up 4 bases; unmatched junction bases: 4. CDR1 is SGHAT, CDR2 FQNNGV, per germline. The CDR3 contains 15 residues.

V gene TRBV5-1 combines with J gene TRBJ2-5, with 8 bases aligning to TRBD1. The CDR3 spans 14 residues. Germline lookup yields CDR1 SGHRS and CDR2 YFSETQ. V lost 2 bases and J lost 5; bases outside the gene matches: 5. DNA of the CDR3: TGCGCCAGCAGCTTTGGGACAGGTCGGGAGACCCAGTACTTC. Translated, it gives CASSFGTGRETQYF. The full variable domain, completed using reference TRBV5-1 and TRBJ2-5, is KAGVTQTPRYLIKTRGQQVTLSCSPISGHRSVSWYQQTPGQGLQFLFEYFSETQRNKGNFPGRFSGRQFSNSRSEMNVSTLELGDSALYLCASSFGTGRETQYFGPGTRLLVL.

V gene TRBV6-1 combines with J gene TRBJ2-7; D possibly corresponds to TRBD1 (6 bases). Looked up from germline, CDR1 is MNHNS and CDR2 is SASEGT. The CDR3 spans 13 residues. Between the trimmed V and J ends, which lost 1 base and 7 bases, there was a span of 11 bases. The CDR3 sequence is CASSEETGFEQYF. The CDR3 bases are TGTGCCAGCAGTGAAGAAACAGGGTTTGAGCAGTACTTC.

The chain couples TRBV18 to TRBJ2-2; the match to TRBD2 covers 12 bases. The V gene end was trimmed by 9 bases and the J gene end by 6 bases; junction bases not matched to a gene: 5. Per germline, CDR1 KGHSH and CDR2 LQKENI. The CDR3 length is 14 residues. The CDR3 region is CASSTSGSSGELFF. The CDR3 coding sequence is TGTGCCAGTTCGACTAGCGGGAGTTCCGGGGAGCTGTTTTTT. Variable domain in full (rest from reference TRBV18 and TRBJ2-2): NAGVMQNPRHLVRRRGQEARLRCSPMKGHSHVYWYRQLPEEGLKFMVYLQKENIIDESGMPKERFSAEFPKEGPSILRIQQVVRGDSAAYFCASSTSGSSGELFFGEGSRLTVL.

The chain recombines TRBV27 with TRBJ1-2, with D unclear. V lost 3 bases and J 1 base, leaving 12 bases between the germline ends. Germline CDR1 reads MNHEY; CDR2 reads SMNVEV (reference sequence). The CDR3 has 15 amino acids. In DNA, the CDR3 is TGTGCCAGCAGTTTGGGCCAGTCCCTTAACTATGGCTACACCTTC. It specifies CASSLGQSLNYGYTF.

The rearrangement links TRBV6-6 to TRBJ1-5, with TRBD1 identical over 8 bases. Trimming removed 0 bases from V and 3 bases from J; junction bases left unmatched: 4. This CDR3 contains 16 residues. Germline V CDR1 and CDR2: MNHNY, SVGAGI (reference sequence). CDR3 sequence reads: CASSYSRTGNNQPQHF. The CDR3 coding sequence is TGTGCCAGCAGTTACTCGAGGACAGGGAACAATCAGCCCCAGCATTTT.

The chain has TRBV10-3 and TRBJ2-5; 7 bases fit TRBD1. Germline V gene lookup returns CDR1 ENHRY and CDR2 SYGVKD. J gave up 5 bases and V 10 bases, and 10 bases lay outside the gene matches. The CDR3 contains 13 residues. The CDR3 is CATQQGIQETQYF. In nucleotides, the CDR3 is TGTGCCACCCAACAGGGGATACAGGAGACCCAGTACTTC.

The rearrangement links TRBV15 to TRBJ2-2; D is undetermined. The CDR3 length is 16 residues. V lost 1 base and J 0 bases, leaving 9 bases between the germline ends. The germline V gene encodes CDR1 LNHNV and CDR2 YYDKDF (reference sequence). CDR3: CATSRVGTPNTGELFF. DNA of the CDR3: TGTGCCACCAGCAGAGTTGGCACCCCGAACACCGGGGAGCTGTTTTTT.

CDR3 bases: TGTGCCAGCAGCTTATTCCCCCCGACAGGGACCTCTGGAAACACCATATATTTT. Its translation is CASSLFPPTGTSGNTIYF. The genes are TRBV7-6 and TRBJ1-3; 7 bases fit TRBD1. The CDR3 is made up of 18 amino acids. CDR1 and CDR2 from the germline V gene are SGHVS and FNYEAQ. V was pared by 2 bases and J by 0 bases, with 10 bases of the junction left unmatched.

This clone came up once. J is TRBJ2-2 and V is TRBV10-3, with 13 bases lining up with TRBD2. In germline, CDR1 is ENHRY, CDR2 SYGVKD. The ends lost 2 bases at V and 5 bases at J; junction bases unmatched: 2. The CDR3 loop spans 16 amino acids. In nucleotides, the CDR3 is TGTGCCATCAGTGAGACTAGCGGGGGGGAAACCGGGGAGCTGTTTTTT. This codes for CAISETSGGETGELFF.

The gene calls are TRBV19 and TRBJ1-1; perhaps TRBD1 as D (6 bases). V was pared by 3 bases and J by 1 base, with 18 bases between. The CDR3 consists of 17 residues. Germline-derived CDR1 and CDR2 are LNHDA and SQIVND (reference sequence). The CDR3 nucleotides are TGTGCCAGTAGTATTAGGCGGCAGGGGATGGGGAACACTGAAGCTTTCTTT. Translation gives CASSIRRQGMGNTEAFF.

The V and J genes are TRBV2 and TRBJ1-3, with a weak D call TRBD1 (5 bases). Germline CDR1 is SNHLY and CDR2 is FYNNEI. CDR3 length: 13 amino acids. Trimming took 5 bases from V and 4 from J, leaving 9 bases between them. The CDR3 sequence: CASSSGLGNTIYF. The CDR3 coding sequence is TGTGCCAGCAGTTCAGGGTTAGGAAACACCATATATTTT. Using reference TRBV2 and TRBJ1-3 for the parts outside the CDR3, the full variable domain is EPEVTQTPSHQVTQMGQEVILRCVPISNHLYFYWYRQILGQKVEFLVSFYNNEISEKSEIFDDQFSVERPDGSNFTLKIRSTKLEDSAMYFCASSSGLGNTIYFGEGSWLTVV.

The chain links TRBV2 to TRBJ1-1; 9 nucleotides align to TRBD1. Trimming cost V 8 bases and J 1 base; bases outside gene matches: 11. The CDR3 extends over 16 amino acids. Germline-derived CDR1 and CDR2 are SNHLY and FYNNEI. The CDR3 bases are TGTGCCAGCGGCCGGGACAGGGTCTACGGGAACACTGAAGCTTTCTTT. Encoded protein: CASGRDRVYGNTEAFF.

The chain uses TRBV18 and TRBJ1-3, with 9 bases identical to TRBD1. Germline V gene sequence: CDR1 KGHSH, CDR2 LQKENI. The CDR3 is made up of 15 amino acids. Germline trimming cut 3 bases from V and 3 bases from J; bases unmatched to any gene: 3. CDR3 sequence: CASSPTGGFGNTIYF. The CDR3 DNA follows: TGTGCCAGCTCACCTACAGGGGGCTTTGGAAACACCATATATTTT.

CDR3 loop: CASSQGSGPYNEQFF. In nucleotides, the CDR3 is TGTGCCAGCAGCCAAGGCTCCGGGCCCTACAATGAGCAGTTCTTC. The chain combines TRBV27 with TRBJ2-1; D unclear. The CDR3 loop spans 15 amino acids. Germline CDR1 is MNHEY and CDR2 is SMNVEV (reference sequence). The V end lost 6 bases, the J end lost 2 bases, and 14 bases lay between the germline ends.

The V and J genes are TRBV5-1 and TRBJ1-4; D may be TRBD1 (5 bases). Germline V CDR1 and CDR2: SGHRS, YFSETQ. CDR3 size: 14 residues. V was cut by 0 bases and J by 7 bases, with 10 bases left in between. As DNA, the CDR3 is TGCGCCAGCAGCTTGGCTCAGGGTGGTGAAAAACTGTTTTTT. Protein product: CASSLAQGGEKLFF.

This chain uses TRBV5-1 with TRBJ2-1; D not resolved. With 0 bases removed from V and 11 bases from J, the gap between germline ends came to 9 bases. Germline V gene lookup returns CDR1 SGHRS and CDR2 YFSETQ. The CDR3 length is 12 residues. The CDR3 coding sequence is TGCGCCAGCAGCTTGGGTCAGTCGAAGCAGTTCTTC. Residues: CASSLGQSKQFF.

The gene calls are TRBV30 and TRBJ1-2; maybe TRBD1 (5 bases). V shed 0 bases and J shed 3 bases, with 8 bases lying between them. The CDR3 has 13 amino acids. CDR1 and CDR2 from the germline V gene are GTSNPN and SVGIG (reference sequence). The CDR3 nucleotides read TGTGCCTGGAGTGTTAGCAGGGACTATGGCTACACCTTC. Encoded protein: CAWSVSRDYGYTF.

The CDR3 DNA reads as TGTGCCAGCAGCTTTGGCGGACCAAGCTCCTACAATGAGCAGTTCTTC. It specifies CASSFGGPSSYNEQFF. The rearrangement links TRBV5-4 to TRBJ2-1, with D unclear. Trimming left V 2 bases short and J 0 bases short, with 12 bases between. Germline CDR1 SGHNT, CDR2 YYREEE (reference sequence). The CDR3 totals 16 residues.